This entry is about one T cell receptor (beta chain). Its target is not known. CDR3 length equals 14 residues. Unmatched junction bases numbered 7, after V lost 5 bases and J lost 5 bases. CDR1 and CDR2 (germline): MNHEY, SVGEGT. Sequencing used immunoSEQ multiplex PCR; TCRdb keeps in-frame clones, though not all of them. The sample comprises about 150,000 clones, about 88% of which are singletons, and over 6% rests with the top ten. This sample was taken from a study of T cell responses to AZD1222 COVID-19 vaccine. Regarding the study as a whole: Reports indicate that nearly half of spike-specific TCRs are directed at unmutated variant regions. Seropositive status at baseline applied to only 6 or 7 AZD1222 recipients. Two AZD1222 doses significantly raised spike-specific TCR breadth and depth over controls.

This receptor was taken from an adult who had recovered from COVID-19. The V gene is TRBV6-2 or TRBV6-3, the J gene TRBJ1-1, with 8 bases fitting TRBD1. This sample comprised peripheral blood, obtained after recovery from COVID-19. The CDR3 loop is CASSETGADTEAFF. The CDR3 DNA reads as TGTGCCAGCAGTGAGACAGGGGCCGATACTGAAGCTTTCTTT.